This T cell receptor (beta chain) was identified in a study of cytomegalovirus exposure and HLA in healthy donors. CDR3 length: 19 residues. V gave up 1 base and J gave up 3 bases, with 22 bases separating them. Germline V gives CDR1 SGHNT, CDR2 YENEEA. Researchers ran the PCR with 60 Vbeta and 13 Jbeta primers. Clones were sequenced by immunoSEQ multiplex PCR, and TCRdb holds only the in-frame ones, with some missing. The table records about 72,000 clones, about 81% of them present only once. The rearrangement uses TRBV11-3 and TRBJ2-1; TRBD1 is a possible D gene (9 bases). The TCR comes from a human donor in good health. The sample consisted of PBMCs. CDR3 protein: CASSLGGQGLAGHYNEQFF. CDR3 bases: TGTGCCAGCAGCTTAGGGGGACAGGGCCTAGCGGGCCACTACAATGAGCAGTTCTTC.